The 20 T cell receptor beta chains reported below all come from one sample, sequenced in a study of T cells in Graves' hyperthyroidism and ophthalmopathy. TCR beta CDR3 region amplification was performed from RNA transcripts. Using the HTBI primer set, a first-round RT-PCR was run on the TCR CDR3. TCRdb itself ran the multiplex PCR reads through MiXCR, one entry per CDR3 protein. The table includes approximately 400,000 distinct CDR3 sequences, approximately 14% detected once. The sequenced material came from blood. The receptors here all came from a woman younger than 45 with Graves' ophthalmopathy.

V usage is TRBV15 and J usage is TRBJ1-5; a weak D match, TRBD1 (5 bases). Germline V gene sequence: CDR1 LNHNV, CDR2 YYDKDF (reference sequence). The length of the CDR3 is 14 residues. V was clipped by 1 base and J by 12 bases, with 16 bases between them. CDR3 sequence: CATSRVGVGLVQHF. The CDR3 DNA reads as TGTGCCACCAGCAGAGTAGGGGTGGGCTTGGTCCAGCATTTT.

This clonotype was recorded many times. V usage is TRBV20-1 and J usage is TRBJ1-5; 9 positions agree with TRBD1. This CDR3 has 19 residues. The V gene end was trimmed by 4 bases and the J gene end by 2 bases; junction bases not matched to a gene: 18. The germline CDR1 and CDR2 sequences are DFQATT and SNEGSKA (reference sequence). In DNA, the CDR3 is TGCAGTGCTATTCAGGATACCGGGACAGGGATGAGTGGCAATCAGCCCCAGCATTTT. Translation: CSAIQDTGTGMSGNQPQHF.

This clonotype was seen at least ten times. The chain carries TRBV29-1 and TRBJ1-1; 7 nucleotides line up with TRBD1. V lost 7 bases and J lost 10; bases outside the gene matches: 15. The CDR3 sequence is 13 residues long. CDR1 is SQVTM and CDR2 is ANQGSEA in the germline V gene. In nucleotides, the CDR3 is TGCAGCGCCCCCCCCCCCACAGGGGCCGGAGCTTTCTTT. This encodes CSAPPPTGAGAFF.

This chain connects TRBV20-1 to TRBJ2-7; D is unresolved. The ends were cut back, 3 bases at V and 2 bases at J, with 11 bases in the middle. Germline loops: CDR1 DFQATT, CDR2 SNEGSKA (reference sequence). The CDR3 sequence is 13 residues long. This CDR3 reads CSASEDGPYEQYF. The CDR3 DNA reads TGCAGTGCTAGCGAGGACGGACCCTACGAGCAGTACTTC.

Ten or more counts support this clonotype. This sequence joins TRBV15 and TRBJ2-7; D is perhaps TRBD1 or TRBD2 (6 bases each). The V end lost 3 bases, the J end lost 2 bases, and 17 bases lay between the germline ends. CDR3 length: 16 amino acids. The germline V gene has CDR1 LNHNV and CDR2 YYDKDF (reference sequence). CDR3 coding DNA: TGTGCCACCAGCAGGGACACAGGGAGGCGGCCCTACGAGCAGTACTTC. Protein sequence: CATSRDTGRRPYEQYF.

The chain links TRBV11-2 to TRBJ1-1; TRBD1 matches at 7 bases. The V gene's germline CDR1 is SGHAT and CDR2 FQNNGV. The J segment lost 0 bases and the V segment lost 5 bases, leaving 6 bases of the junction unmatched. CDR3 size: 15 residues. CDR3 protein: CASSRRQGMNTEAFF. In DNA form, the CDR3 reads TGTGCCAGCAGCAGACGACAGGGTATGAACACTGAAGCTTTCTTT.

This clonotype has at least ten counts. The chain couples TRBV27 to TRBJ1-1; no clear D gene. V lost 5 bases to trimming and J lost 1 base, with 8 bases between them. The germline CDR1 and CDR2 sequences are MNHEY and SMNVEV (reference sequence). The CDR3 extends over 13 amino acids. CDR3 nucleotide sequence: TGTGCCAGCAGTCCGCCGGGGAACACTGAAGCTTTCTTT. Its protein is CASSPPGNTEAFF.

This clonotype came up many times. The CDR3 is CASSPPTSGGTDTQYF. Here the CDR3 DNA reads TGTGCCAGCAGCCCCCCGACTAGCGGGGGCACAGATACGCAGTATTTT. The gene calls are TRBV3-1 and TRBJ2-3, with 11 bases identical to TRBD2. This CDR3 spans 16 amino acids. Losses at the gene ends were 4 bases for V and 1 base for J; bases not matched to a gene: 4. Germline CDR1 LGHDT, CDR2 YNNKEL (reference sequence).

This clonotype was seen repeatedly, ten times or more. The CDR3, as DNA: TGTGCCAGCAGCGTTTCCAGGGAGAATGAAAAACTGTTTTTT. It encodes CASSVSRENEKLFF. The chain carries TRBV9 and TRBJ1-4, with D possibly matching TRBD1 (5 bases). V dropped 2 bases and J dropped 5 bases, with 10 bases sitting between them. The CDR3 covers 14 residues. CDR1 is SGDLS and CDR2 is YYNGEE in the germline V gene.

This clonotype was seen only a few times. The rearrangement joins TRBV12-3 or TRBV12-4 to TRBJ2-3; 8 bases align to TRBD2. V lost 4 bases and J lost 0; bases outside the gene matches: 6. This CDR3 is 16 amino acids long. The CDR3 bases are TGTGCCAGCAGTTCACAGGGCGGGGGGAGCACAGATACGCAGTATTTT. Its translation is CASSSQGGGSTDTQYF.

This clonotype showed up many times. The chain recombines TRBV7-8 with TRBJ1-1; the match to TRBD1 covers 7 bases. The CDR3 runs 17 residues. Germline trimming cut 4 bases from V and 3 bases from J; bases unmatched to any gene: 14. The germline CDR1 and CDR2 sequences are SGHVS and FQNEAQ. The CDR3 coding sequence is TGTGCCAGCAGCTCAATATTCAGGGGGATGGTGGACACTGAAGCTTTCTTT. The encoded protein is CASSSIFRGMVDTEAFF.

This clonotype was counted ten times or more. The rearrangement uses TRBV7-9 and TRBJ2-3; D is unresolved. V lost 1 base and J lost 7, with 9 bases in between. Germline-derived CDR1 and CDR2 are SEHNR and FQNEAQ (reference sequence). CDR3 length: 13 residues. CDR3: CASSLGAVHTQYF. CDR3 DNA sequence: TGTGCCAGCAGCTTAGGGGCGGTTCATACGCAGTATTTT.

The CDR3: CAISTGGGFGYTF. The CDR3 region has the DNA TGTGCCATCTCAACAGGGGGGGGTTTCGGCTACACCTTC. V usage is TRBV10-3 and J usage is TRBJ1-2, with 8 bases lining up with TRBD1. Trimming at V came to 8 bases and at J to 8 bases, leaving 10 bases not matched to a gene. The germline V gene encodes CDR1 ENHRY and CDR2 SYGVKD. This CDR3 region has 13 residues.

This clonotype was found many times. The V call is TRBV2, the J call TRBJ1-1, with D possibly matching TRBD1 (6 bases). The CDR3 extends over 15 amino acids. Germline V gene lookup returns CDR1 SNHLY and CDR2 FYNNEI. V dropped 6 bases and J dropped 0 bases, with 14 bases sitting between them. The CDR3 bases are TGTGCCAGCAGAGCCGGGACAAGGATGAACACTGAAGCTTTCTTT. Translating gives CASRAGTRMNTEAFF.

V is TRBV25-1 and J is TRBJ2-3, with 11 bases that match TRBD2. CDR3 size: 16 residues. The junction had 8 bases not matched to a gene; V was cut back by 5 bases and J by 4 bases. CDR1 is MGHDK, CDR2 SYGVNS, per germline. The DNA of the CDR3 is TGTGCCAGCAGTACATTATTTAGCGGGGGGGCAGATACGCAGTATTTT. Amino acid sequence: CASSTLFSGGADTQYF.

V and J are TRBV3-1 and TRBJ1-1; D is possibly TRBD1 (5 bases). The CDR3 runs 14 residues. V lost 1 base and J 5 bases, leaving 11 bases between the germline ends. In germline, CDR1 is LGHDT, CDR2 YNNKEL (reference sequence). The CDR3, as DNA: TGTGCCAGCAGCCAAGCGGGGGGGGGGACTGAAGCTTTCTTT. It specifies CASSQAGGGTEAFF.

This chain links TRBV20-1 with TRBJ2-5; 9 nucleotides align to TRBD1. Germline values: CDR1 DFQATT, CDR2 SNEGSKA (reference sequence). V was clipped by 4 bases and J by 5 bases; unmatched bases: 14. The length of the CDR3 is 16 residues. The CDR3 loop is CSAISTGTGPRETQYF. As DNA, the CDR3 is TGCAGTGCTATAAGCACCGGGACAGGGCCGCGGGAGACCCAGTACTTC.

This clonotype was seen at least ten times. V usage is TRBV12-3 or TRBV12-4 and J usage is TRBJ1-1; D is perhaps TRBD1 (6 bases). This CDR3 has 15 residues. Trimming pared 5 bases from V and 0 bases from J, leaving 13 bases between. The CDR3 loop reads CASSPIQGLNTEAFF. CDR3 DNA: TGTGCCAGCAGTCCTATACAGGGTTTGAACACTGAAGCTTTCTTT.

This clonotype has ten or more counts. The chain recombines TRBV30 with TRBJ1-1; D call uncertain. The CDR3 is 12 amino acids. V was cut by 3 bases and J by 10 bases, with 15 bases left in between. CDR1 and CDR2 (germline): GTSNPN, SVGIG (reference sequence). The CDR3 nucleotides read TGTGCCTGGAGGACGGGTGGCAGGCGAGCTTTCTTT. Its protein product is CAWRTGGRRAFF. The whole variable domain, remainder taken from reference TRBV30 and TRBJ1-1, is SQTIHQWPATLVQPVGSPLSLECTVEGTSNPNLYWYRQAAGRGLQLLFYSVGIGQISSEVPQNLSASRPQDRQFILSSKKLLLSDSGFYLCAWRTGGRRAFFGQGTRLTVV.

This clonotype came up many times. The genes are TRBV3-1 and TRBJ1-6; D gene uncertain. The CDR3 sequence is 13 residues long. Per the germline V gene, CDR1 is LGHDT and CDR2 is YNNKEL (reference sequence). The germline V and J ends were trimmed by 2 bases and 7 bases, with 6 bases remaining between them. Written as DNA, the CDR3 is TGTGCCAGCAGCCAACGGCAAAATTCACCCCTCCACTTT. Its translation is CASSQRQNSPLHF.